Presented here are 7 T cell receptor beta chains from one specimen sequenced in a study of PD-1 blockade in classical Hodgkin lymphoma (dated by TCRdb to between 2020 and 2021). Libraries were constructed by the immunoSEQ multiplex PCR assay. Entries here come from immuneACCESS through TCRdb and include only in-frame sequences with V and J called. Some clones fail to appear in such tables; in the studies checked, an unresolved V gene covers under half of the shortfall, and the cause of the remainder is unknown. The sample records roughly 45,000 clones, approximately 70% of which are singletons. Around 2.8% of the sample rests with the top ten. Explained via the paper, the time point label denotes: cycle 2 day 1 (C2D1) of nivolumab. Every trial patient had relapsed after autologous stem cell transplantation, and cohorts A, B and C differed in prior brentuximab vedotin exposure. This sample comprised peripheral blood mononuclear cells (PBMCs), obtained before the second cycle of nivolumab. The receptors derive from a human donor with classical Hodgkin lymphoma.

This clone was seen only once. The chain employs TRBV5-4 and TRBJ1-2; D is unresolved. CDR3 length: 15 residues. Looked up from germline, CDR1 is SGHNT and CDR2 is YYREEE (reference sequence). V lost 0 bases, J lost 3 bases, and 12 bases lay in between. The CDR3 here is CASSLGGVGDYGYTF. CDR3 coding DNA: TGTGCCAGCAGCTTGGGGGGTGTTGGAGACTATGGCTACACCTTC.

The chain joins TRBV4-2 to TRBJ2-6; 9 bases line up with TRBD1. Germline trimming cut 0 bases from V and 13 bases from J; bases unmatched to any gene: 10. Germline lookup yields CDR1 LGHNA and CDR2 YNFKEQ. The CDR3 is 16 residues long. DNA for the CDR3: TGTGCCAGCAGCCAAGATACCGGGACAGGGCTGTGGGTCCTGACTTTC. The encoded protein is CASSQDTGTGLWVLTF.

V usage is TRBV9 and J usage is TRBJ1-2; TRBD1 aligns across 8 bases. The junction had 11 bases not matched to a gene; V was cut back by 5 bases and J by 2 bases. Germline V gene lookup returns CDR1 SGDLS and CDR2 YYNGEE. This CDR3 is 16 amino acids long. CDR3 nucleotide sequence: TGTGCCAGCAGGGTGGGCCGGGACAGGCTGAACTATGGCTACACCTTC. Encoded protein: CASRVGRDRLNYGYTF. The full variable domain, in which reference TRBV9 and TRBJ1-2 provide the parts outside the CDR3, is DSGVTQTPKHLITATGQRVTLRCSPRSGDLSVYWYQQSLDQGLQFLIQYYNGEERAKGNILERFSAQQFPDLHSELNLSSLELGDSALYFCASRVGRDRLNYGYTFGSGTRLTVV.

The J gene is TRBJ2-1, the V gene TRBV18; perhaps D is TRBD1 or TRBD2 (5 bases each). This CDR3 is built from 16 residues. The germline V gene has CDR1 KGHSH and CDR2 LQKENI. Deletions cut 0 bases from V and 7 bases from J, with 16 bases between. The CDR3 loop reads CASSPPISRGRNEQFF. CDR3 DNA sequence: TGTGCCAGCTCACCACCGATCTCTAGGGGACGGAATGAGCAGTTCTTC.

The V call is TRBV28, the J call TRBJ1-5, with a possible D match to TRBD1 (5 bases). CDR3 length: 17 amino acids. Germline CDR1 reads MDHEN; CDR2 reads SYDVKM. The V end lost 4 bases, the J end lost 3 bases, and 19 bases lay between the germline ends. CDR3 sequence: CASSSEWGMFSNQPQHF. CDR3 coding DNA: TGTGCCAGCAGTTCGGAGTGGGGGATGTTTTCCAATCAGCCCCAGCATTTT.

The rearrangement links TRBV28 to TRBJ1-2, with 8 nucleotides matching TRBD1. CDR1 and CDR2 (germline): MDHEN, SYDVKM. This CDR3 spans 14 amino acids. J was trimmed by 5 bases and V by 6 bases; bases with no gene match: 8. The CDR3 nucleotides read TGTGCCAGCAGGGGGACAGGAGTGGGGTATGGCTACACCTTC. Encoded protein: CASRGTGVGYGYTF.

J is TRBJ1-2 and V is TRBV20-1; D gene unclear. CDR1 DFQATT and CDR2 SNEGSKA come from the germline V gene (reference sequence). Trimming left V 6 bases short and J 9 bases short, with 11 bases between. The CDR3 totals 10 residues. CDR3 region: CSARLSSYTF. CDR3 DNA sequence: TGCAGTGCCCGTCTAAGCAGCTACACCTTC.